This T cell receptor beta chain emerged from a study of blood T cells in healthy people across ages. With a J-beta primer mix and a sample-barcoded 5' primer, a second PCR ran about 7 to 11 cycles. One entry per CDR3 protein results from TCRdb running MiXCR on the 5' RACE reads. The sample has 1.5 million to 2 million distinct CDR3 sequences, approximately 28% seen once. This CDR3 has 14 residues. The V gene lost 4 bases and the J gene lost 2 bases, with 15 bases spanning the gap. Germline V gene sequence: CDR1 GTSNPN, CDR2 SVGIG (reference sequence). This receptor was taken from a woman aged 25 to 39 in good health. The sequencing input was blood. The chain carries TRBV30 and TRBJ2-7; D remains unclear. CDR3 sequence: CAWNAPPGTYEQYF. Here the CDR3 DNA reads TGTGCCTGGAACGCCCCACCTGGGACCTACGAGCAGTACTTC.